Listed here is a single TCR beta chain. Its antigen is undetermined. This entry is derived from a study of cytomegalovirus exposure and HLA in healthy donors. Study context: Among about 200 million T cells, an earlier analysis found 90 million to 130 million unique TCR beta sequences.

Vbeta (60) and Jbeta (13) primers were used in the PCR. Sequenced by immunoSEQ multiplex PCR; TCRdb stores in-frame clones only, minus some. Of approximately 80,000 clones in the sample, under 80% were seen once. The study's findings and limits: Associated with cytomegalovirus, according to the listing, were 164 TCR beta chains. One cluster of highly shared sequence variants probably arose as a sequencing artifact.

With 6 bases removed from V and 2 bases from J, the gap between germline ends came to 14 bases. There are 15 residues in the CDR3. Germline V gene data show CDR1 as MGHRA and CDR2 as YSYEKL. J is TRBJ2-1 and V is TRBV4-1; maybe TRBD2 (6 bases). This TCR derives from a man between 25 and 39 years old in good health and CMV-seropositive. Sequencing was done on a sample of PBMCs. The CDR3 bases are TGCGCCAGCAGACAGGTGGGAGGTGCCTACAATGAGCAGTTCTTC. This translates into CASRQVGGAYNEQFF.